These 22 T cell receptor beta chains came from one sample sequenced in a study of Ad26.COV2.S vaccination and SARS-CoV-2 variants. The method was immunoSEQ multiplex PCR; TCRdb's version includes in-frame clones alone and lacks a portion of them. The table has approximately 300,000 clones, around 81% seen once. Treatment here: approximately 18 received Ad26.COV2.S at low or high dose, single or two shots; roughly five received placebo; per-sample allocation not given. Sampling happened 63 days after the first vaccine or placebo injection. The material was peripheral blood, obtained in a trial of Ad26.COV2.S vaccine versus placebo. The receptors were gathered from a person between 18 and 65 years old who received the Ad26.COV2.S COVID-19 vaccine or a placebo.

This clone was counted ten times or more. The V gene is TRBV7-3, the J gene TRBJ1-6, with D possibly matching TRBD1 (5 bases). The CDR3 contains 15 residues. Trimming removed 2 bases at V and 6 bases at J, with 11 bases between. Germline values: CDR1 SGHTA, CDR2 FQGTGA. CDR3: CASSLGGGGNSPLHF. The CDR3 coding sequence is TGTGCCAGCAGCTTAGGTGGGGGAGGTAATTCACCCCTCCACTTT.

In DNA, the CDR3 is TGTGCCAGCAGACTTACAGGGGGGGAGACCCAGTACTTC. This sequence encodes CASRLTGGETQYF. This sequence joins TRBV7-2 and TRBJ2-5, with 8 bases matching TRBD1. Germline values: CDR1 SGHTA, CDR2 FQGNSA. The CDR3 totals 13 residues. V was clipped by 6 bases and J by 5 bases; unmatched bases: 5. Combining the CDR3 with reference TRBV7-2 and TRBJ2-5 gives the whole variable domain GAGVSQSPSNKVTEKGKDVELRCDPISGHTALYWYRQSLGQGLEFLIYFQGNSAPDKSGLPSDRFSAERTGGSVSTLTIQRTQQEDSAVYLCASRLTGGETQYFGPGTRLLVL.

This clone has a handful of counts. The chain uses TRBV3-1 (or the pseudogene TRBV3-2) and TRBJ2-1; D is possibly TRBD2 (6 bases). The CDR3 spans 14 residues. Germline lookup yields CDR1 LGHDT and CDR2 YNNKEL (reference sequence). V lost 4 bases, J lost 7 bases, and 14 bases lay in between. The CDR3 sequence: CASSRWTTTNEQFF. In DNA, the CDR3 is TGTGCCAGCAGCCGGTGGACTACTACAAATGAGCAGTTCTTC.

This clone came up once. CDR3 sequence (DNA): TGTGCCAGCAGTTTATACGGCCAAAGGAACAGCAATCAGCCCCAGCATTTT. It codes for CASSLYGQRNSNQPQHF. V and J are TRBV28 and TRBJ1-5; D call uncertain. This CDR3 is built from 17 residues. The V end was cut by 1 base, the J end by 1 base, with 14 bases between. The V gene's germline CDR1 is MDHEN and CDR2 SYDVKM. Combining the CDR3 with reference TRBV28 and TRBJ1-5 gives the whole variable domain DVKVTQSSRYLVKRTGEKVFLECVQDMDHENMFWYRQDPGLGLRLIYFSYDVKMKEKGDIPEGYSVSREKKERFSLILESASTNQTSMYLCASSLYGQRNSNQPQHFGDGTRLSIL.

CDR3 residues: CASSGIAGELFF. The CDR3 region has the DNA TGTGCCAGCAGCGGTATCGCCGGGGAGCTGTTTTTT. The genes are TRBV27 and TRBJ2-2, with unresolved D. V was pared by 6 bases and J by 6 bases, with 8 bases between. Germline assignment: CDR1 MNHEY and CDR2 SMNVEV (reference sequence). The CDR3 is 12 amino acids.

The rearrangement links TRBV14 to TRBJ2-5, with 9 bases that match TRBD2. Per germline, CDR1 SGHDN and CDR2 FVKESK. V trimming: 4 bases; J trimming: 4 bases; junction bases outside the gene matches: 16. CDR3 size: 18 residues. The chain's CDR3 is CASSRLERGASVGETQYF. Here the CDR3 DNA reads TGTGCCAGCAGCCGCCTGGAGCGGGGGGCTTCGGTAGGAGAGACCCAGTACTTC. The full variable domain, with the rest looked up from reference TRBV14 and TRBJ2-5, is EAGVTQFPSHSVIEKGQTVTLRCDPISGHDNLYWYRRVMGKEIKFLLHFVKESKQDESGMPNNRFLAERTGGTYSTLKVQPAELEDSGVYFCASSRLERGASVGETQYFGPGTRLLVL.

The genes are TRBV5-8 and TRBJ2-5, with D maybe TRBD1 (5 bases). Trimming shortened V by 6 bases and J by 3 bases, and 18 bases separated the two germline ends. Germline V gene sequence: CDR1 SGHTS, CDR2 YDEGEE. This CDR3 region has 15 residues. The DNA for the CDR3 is TGTGCCAGCATGCGAAGGGGATCGAAGAAAGAGACCCAGTACTTC. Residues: CASMRRGSKKETQYF. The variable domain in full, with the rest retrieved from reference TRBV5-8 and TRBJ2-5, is EAGVTQSPTHLIKTRGQQATLRCSPISGHTSVYWYQQALGLGLQFLLWYDEGEERNRGNFPPRFSGRQFPNYSSELNVNALELEDSALYLCASMRRGSKKETQYFGPGTRLLVL.

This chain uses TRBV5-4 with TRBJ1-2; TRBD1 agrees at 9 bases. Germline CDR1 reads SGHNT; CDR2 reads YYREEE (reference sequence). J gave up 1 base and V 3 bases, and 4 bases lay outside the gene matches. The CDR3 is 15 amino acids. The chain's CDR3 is CASSSPDRGNYGYTF. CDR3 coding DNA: TGTGCCAGCAGCTCCCCGGACAGGGGTAACTATGGCTACACCTTC.

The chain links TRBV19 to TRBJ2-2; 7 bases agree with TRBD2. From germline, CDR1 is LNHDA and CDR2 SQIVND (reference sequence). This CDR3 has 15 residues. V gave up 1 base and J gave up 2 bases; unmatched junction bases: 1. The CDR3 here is CASSIAGGNTGELFF. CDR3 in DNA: TGTGCCAGTAGTATAGCGGGGGGAAACACCGGGGAGCTGTTTTTT.

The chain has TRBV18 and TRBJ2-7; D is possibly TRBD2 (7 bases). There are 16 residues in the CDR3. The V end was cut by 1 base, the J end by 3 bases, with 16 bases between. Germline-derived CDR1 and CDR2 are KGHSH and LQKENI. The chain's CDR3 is CASSPQWGGHLYEQYF. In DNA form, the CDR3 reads TGTGCCAGCTCACCACAATGGGGGGGCCACCTCTACGAGCAGTACTTC.

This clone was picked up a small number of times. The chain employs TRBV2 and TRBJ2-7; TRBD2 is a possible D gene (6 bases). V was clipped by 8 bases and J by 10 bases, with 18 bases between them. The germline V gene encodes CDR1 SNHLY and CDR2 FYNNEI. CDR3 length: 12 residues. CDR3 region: CASGGSSSRQYF. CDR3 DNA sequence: TGTGCCAGCGGGGGGTCTTCGTCCCGACAGTACTTC.

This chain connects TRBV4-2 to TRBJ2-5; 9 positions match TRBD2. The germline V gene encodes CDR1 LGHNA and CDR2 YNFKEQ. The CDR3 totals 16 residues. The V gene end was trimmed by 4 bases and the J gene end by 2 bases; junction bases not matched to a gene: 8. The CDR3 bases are TGTGCCAGCAGCCTCCATAGCGGGGGTAAACAAGAGACCCAGTACTTC. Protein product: CASSLHSGGKQETQYF.

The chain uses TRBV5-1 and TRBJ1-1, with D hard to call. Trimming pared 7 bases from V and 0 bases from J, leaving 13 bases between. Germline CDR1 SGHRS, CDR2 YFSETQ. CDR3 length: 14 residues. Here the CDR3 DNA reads TGCGCCAGCTCAAGGGAGTCGATGAACACTGAAGCTTTCTTT. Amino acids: CASSRESMNTEAFF. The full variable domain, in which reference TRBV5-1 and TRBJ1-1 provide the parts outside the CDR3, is KAGVTQTPRYLIKTRGQQVTLSCSPISGHRSVSWYQQTPGQGLQFLFEYFSETQRNKGNFPGRFSGRQFSNSRSEMNVSTLELGDSALYLCASSRESMNTEAFFGQGTRLTVV.

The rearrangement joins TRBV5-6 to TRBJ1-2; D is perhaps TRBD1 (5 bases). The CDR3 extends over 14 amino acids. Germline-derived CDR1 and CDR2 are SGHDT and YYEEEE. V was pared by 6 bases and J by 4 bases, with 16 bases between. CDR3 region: CASTLGGSVYGYTF. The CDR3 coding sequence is TGTGCCAGCACCCTGGGGGGTTCTGTCTATGGCTACACCTTC.

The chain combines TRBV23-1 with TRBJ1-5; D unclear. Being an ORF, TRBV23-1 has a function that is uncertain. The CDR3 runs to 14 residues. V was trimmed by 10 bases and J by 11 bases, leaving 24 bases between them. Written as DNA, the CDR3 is TGCGCCAACCGTCATGCCCAGCCAAATGGGGCCCAGCATTTT. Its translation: CANRHAQPNGAQHF.

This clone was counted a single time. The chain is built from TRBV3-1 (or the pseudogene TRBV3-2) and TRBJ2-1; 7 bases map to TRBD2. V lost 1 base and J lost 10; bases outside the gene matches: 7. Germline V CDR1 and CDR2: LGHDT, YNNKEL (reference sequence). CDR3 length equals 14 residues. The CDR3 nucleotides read TGTGCCAGCAGCCAAGTGTCTTCAGCGGGGGAGCAGTTCTTC. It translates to CASSQVSSAGEQFF.

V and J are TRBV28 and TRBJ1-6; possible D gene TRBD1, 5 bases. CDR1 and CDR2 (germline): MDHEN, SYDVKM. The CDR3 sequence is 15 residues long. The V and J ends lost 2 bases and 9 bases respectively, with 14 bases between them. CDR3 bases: TGTGCCAGCAGTTTAGACGGGGCCATCAGTTCACCCCTCCACTTT. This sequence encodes CASSLDGAISSPLHF. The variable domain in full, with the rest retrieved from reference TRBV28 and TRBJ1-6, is DVKVTQSSRYLVKRTGEKVFLECVQDMDHENMFWYRQDPGLGLRLIYFSYDVKMKEKGDIPEGYSVSREKKERFSLILESASTNQTSMYLCASSLDGAISSPLHFGNGTRLTVT.

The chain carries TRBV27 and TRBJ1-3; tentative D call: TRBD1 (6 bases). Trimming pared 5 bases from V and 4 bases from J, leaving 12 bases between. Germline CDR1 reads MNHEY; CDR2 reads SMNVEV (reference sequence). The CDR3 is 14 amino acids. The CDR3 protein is CASSRVRGGNTIYF. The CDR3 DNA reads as TGTGCCAGCAGTAGGGTGAGGGGGGGAAACACCATATATTTT.

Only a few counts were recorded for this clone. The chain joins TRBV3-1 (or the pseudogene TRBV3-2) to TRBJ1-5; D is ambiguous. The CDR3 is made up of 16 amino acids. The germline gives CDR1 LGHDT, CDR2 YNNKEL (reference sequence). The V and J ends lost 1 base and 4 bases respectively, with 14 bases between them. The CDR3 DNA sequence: TGTGCCAGCAGCCAAGGATCGGACTTGAGTAATCAGCCCCAGCATTTT. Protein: CASSQGSDLSNQPQHF.

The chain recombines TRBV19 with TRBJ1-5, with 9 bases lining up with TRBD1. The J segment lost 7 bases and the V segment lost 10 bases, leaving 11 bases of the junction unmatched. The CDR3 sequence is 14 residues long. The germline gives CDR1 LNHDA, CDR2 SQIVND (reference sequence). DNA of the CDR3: TGTGCCACCGCGGGACAGGGTAAGGGGCAGCCCCAGCATTTT. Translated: CATAGQGKGQPQHF.

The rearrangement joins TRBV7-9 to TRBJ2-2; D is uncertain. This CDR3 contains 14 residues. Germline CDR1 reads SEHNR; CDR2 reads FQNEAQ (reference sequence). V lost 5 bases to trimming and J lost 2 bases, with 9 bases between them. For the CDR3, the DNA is TGTGCCAGCAGCCTCACTCCCAACACCGGGGAGCTGTTTTTT. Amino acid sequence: CASSLTPNTGELFF.

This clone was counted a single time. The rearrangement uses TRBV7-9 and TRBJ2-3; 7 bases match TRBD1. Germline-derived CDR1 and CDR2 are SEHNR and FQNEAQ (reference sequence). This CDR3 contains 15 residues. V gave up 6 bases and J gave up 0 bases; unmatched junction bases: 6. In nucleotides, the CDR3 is TGTGCCAGCAGTTCCCGGACAGGAAGCACAGATACGCAGTATTTT. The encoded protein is CASSSRTGSTDTQYF. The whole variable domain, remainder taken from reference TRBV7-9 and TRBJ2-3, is DTGVSQNPRHKITKRGQNVTFRCDPISEHNRLYWYRQTLGQGPEFLTYFQNEAQLEKSRLLSDRFSAERPKGSFSTLEIQRTEQGDSAMYLCASSSRTGSTDTQYFGPGTRLTVL.